These 28 T cell receptor beta chains were all obtained from the same sample, sequenced in a study of T cell changes during pregnancy in multiple sclerosis. TCRdb's copy holds only in-frame clones and misses some; the assay was immunoSEQ multiplex PCR. Of just over 55,000 clones in the sample, 80% to 95% were seen once. Sequenced here: peripheral blood, sampled after pregnancy. These receptors all come from a female donor in good health, enrolled as a control in a pregnancy study.

This chain links TRBV27 with TRBJ2-7, with D perhaps matching TRBD2 (6 bases). The CDR3 spans 13 residues. In germline, CDR1 is MNHEY, CDR2 SMNVEV (reference sequence). V gave up 6 bases and J gave up 3 bases, with 12 bases separating them. CDR3 DNA: TGTGCCAGCAGGGAGGGCAGGGTCTACGAGCAGTACTTC. This gives the protein CASREGRVYEQYF.

The chain carries TRBV4-2 and TRBJ2-5; TRBD2 matches 9 bases. This CDR3 has 15 amino acids. Germline V gene lookup returns CDR1 LGHNA and CDR2 YNFKEQ. J lost 0 bases, V lost 5 bases, and 4 bases had no gene match. The CDR3 DNA follows: TGTGCCAGCAGCTTACTAGCGGGTGACCAAGAGACCCAGTACTTC. It is translated as CASSLLAGDQETQYF.

The rearrangement joins TRBV7-2 to TRBJ2-3; possible D gene TRBD2, 5 bases. V lost 1 base, J lost 0 bases, and 8 bases lay in between. This CDR3 contains 15 residues. Germline V gene lookup returns CDR1 SGHTA and CDR2 FQGNSA. In DNA, the CDR3 is TGTGCCAGCAGCTTAGTAGCGAAGAGCACAGATACGCAGTATTTT. Translating it yields CASSLVAKSTDTQYF.

This rearrangement joins TRBV7-2 to TRBJ2-3, with D unclear. This CDR3 spans 13 amino acids. Germline loops: CDR1 SGHTA, CDR2 FQGNSA. Trimming removed 4 bases at V and 2 bases at J, with 7 bases between. In DNA, the CDR3 is TGTGCCAGCAGCTCCCAAGCCACAGATACGCAGTATTTT. Its protein is CASSSQATDTQYF.

J is TRBJ2-5 and V is TRBV6-4; TRBD1 might be the D (6 bases). Germline assignment: CDR1 MRHNA and CDR2 SNTAGT. V was shortened by 2 bases and J by 5 bases, with 12 bases between the two germline ends. The CDR3 has 14 residues. The CDR3 is CASSDRGSGETQYF. In DNA form, the CDR3 reads TGTGCCAGCAGTGACAGGGGGTCCGGGGAGACCCAGTACTTC.

This clone was detected a few times. This sequence joins TRBV7-9 and TRBJ2-7, with D hard to call. The germline gives CDR1 SEHNR, CDR2 FQNEAQ (reference sequence). CDR3 length: 12 amino acids. Trimming pared 1 base from V and 6 bases from J, leaving 7 bases between. CDR3 nucleotide sequence: TGTGCCAGCAGCTTAGGAGTAACCGAGCAGTACTTC. This codes for CASSLGVTEQYF.

The chain recombines TRBV25-1 with TRBJ1-2; 7 positions agree with TRBD1. The germline V gene has CDR1 MGHDK and CDR2 SYGVNS. V lost 5 bases, J lost 4 bases, and 10 bases stayed unmatched. This CDR3 is built from 15 residues. The CDR3 coding sequence is TGTGCCAGCAGTCCGCACAGGGGTCGGGGCTATGGCTACACCTTC. It is translated as CASSPHRGRGYGYTF.

This chain's CDR3 is CASSEEGQGYYGYTF. CDR3 DNA: TGTGCCAGCAGTGAAGAAGGACAGGGATACTATGGCTACACCTTC. The genes are TRBV2 and TRBJ1-2; 8 bases map to TRBD1. The germline V gene has CDR1 SNHLY and CDR2 FYNNEI. Trimming cost V 1 base and J 3 bases; bases outside gene matches: 4. This CDR3 comprises 15 residues.

The J gene is TRBJ1-5, the V gene TRBV5-6, with D maybe TRBD1 (5 bases). The V and J ends lost 4 bases and 3 bases respectively, with 11 bases between them. The CDR3 is made up of 14 amino acids. The V gene's germline CDR1 is SGHDT and CDR2 YYEEEE. CDR3 nucleotides: TGTGCCAGCAGCACCTCAGGGTACAATCAGCCCCAGCATTTT. It encodes CASSTSGYNQPQHF.

This chain connects TRBV5-1 to TRBJ2-7, with 9 bases lining up with TRBD2. The trim removed 0 bases at V and 7 bases at J, leaving 14 bases unmatched. This CDR3 has 17 residues. Per the germline V gene, CDR1 is SGHRS and CDR2 is YFSETQ. The CDR3: CASSLGFERGVRSEQYF. The CDR3 bases are TGCGCCAGCAGCTTGGGCTTTGAGCGGGGGGTCAGGAGTGAGCAGTACTTC.

The V gene is TRBV27, the J gene TRBJ2-7, with D perhaps matching TRBD1 (5 bases). The V end lost 2 bases, the J end lost 3 bases, and 23 bases lay between the germline ends. Germline V gives CDR1 MNHEY, CDR2 SMNVEV (reference sequence). The CDR3 spans 18 residues. The CDR3 DNA reads as TGTGCCAGCAGTTTACTTCTCACAGGAGACCCTCCCTTCTACGAGCAGTACTTC. Its protein product is CASSLLLTGDPPFYEQYF.

The chain uses TRBV7-3 and TRBJ1-2; 7 nucleotides agree with TRBD1. The length of the CDR3 is 16 residues. Trimming took 5 bases from V and 5 from J; bases not matched to a gene: 14. Germline V gives CDR1 SGHTA, CDR2 FQGTGA. This CDR3 reads CASSPGQDPGLYGYTF. The CDR3 DNA reads as TGTGCCAGCAGCCCCGGACAGGACCCTGGGCTATATGGCTACACCTTC.

V usage is TRBV29-1 and J usage is TRBJ1-1; 7 bases map to TRBD1. V was pared by 4 bases and J by 4 bases, with 9 bases of the junction left unmatched. This CDR3 spans 14 amino acids. Per germline, CDR1 SQVTM and CDR2 ANQGSEA. The CDR3 region has the DNA TGCAGCGTTGCACCCACCAGGGGGTCCACTGAAGCTTTCTTT. Protein: CSVAPTRGSTEAFF. The full variable domain, its missing parts supplied by reference TRBV29-1 and TRBJ1-1, is SAVISQKPSRDICQRGTSLTIQCQVDSQVTMMFWYRQQPGQSLTLIATANQGSEATYESGFVIDKFPISRPNLTFSTLTVSNMSPEDSSIYLCSVAPTRGSTEAFFGQGTRLTVV.

This clone was picked up one time. This chain's CDR3 is CASSITGVTDTQYF. CDR3 DNA: TGTGCCAGTAGTATAACAGGGGTCACAGATACGCAGTATTTT. The chain employs TRBV19 and TRBJ2-3; 7 nucleotides agree with TRBD1. The CDR3 is 14 residues long. Germline CDR1 is LNHDA and CDR2 is SQIVND (reference sequence). The ends lost 2 bases at V and 2 bases at J; junction bases unmatched: 1.

The chain links TRBV6-1 to TRBJ1-4; 9 bases are a match to TRBD1. Germline V CDR1 and CDR2: MNHNS, SASEGT. This CDR3 comprises 14 residues. V lost 5 bases to trimming and J lost 9 bases; unmatched junction nucleotides: 7. The CDR3 nucleotides read TGTGCCAGCAGTTCCCGACAGGGGGAGCAAAAACTGTTTTTT. Translation gives CASSSRQGEQKLFF.

In its sample, this clone was seen a few times. The chain links TRBV7-9 to TRBJ2-7, with D maybe TRBD1 (5 bases). Trimming stripped 1 base from V and 2 bases from J, with 12 bases between. Germline V gene sequence: CDR1 SEHNR, CDR2 FQNEAQ (reference sequence). The CDR3 has 15 amino acids. For the CDR3, the DNA is TGTGCCAGCAGCTTAGGATCAGGGAAGGCCTACGAGCAGTACTTC. This codes for CASSLGSGKAYEQYF.

The rearrangement uses TRBV5-4 and TRBJ2-7, with D unclear. The V and J ends lost 4 bases and 3 bases respectively, with 17 bases between them. This CDR3 is 15 amino acids long. In germline, CDR1 is SGHNT, CDR2 YYREEE (reference sequence). The CDR3 here is CASSPQRQRGYEQYF. CDR3 nucleotides: TGTGCCAGCAGCCCGCAGCGCCAGAGAGGCTACGAGCAGTACTTC.

The chain employs TRBV5-1 and TRBJ2-7, with 10 bases lining up with TRBD1. Germline trimming cut 0 bases from V and 5 bases from J; bases unmatched to any gene: 5. CDR3 length: 15 residues. Germline CDR1 and CDR2: SGHRS and YFSETQ. The CDR3 sequence is CASSLGGDRGHEQYF. The DNA of the CDR3 is TGCGCCAGCAGCTTGGGCGGGGACAGGGGCCACGAGCAGTACTTC.

This sequence joins TRBV18 and TRBJ1-1; D is perhaps TRBD1 (5 bases). This CDR3 region has 14 residues. V was clipped by 1 base and J by 4 bases, with 10 bases between them. From germline, CDR1 is KGHSH and CDR2 LQKENI. The CDR3 reads CASSPLAGGTEAFF. The CDR3, as DNA: TGTGCCAGCTCACCACTAGCGGGGGGCACTGAAGCTTTCTTT.

This clone was seen more than once but under ten times. The chain uses TRBV6-1 and TRBJ1-1, with D perhaps TRBD1 (5 bases). CDR1 and CDR2 from the germline V gene are MNHNS and SASEGT. This CDR3 region has 15 residues. V was clipped by 6 bases and J by 2 bases, with 16 bases between them. The CDR3 protein is CASRLGTGGNTEAFF. The DNA of the CDR3 is TGTGCCAGCAGGCTCGGGACTGGAGGAAACACTGAAGCTTTCTTT.

J is TRBJ2-7 and V is TRBV28; 11 bases align to TRBD2. V was clipped by 5 bases and J by 3 bases; unmatched bases: 9. Germline V CDR1 and CDR2: MDHEN, SYDVKM. This CDR3 has 16 residues. The chain's CDR3 is CASSRRLAGLNYEQYF. The CDR3 coding sequence is TGTGCCAGCAGTCGCCGACTAGCGGGGCTAAACTACGAGCAGTACTTC.

The chain is built from TRBV29-1 and TRBJ2-5; the D is unclear. This CDR3 region has 12 residues. Trimming removed 6 bases at V and 1 base at J, with 9 bases between. Germline lookup yields CDR1 SQVTM and CDR2 ANQGSEA. The CDR3 loop is CSVTPGQETQYF. The CDR3 DNA is TGCAGCGTGACCCCGGGCCAAGAGACCCAGTACTTC. The variable domain in full, with the rest retrieved from reference TRBV29-1 and TRBJ2-5, is SAVISQKPSRDICQRGTSLTIQCQVDSQVTMMFWYRQQPGQSLTLIATANQGSEATYESGFVIDKFPISRPNLTFSTLTVSNMSPEDSSIYLCSVTPGQETQYFGPGTRLLVL.

This clone was counted once. The V and J genes are TRBV5-1 and TRBJ1-6; possible D gene TRBD1, 6 bases. The CDR3 is made up of 15 amino acids. Trimming stripped 3 bases from V and 7 bases from J, with 14 bases between. The germline CDR1 and CDR2 sequences are SGHRS and YFSETQ. The CDR3 is CASSSNGGENSPLHF. The CDR3 bases are TGCGCCAGCAGCTCCAATGGGGGCGAAAATTCACCCCTCCACTTT.

The CDR3 coding sequence is TGTGCCAGCAGCCAAGGCACCGGGACAAATCAAGAGACCCAGTACTTC. This translates into CASSQGTGTNQETQYF. The gene calls are TRBV14 and TRBJ2-5; a weak D match, TRBD1 (6 bases). Trimming shortened V by 1 base and J by 2 bases, and 14 bases separated the two germline ends. The germline V gene encodes CDR1 SGHDN and CDR2 FVKESK. This CDR3 has 16 amino acids. Filled out from reference TRBV14 and TRBJ2-5, the complete variable domain reads EAGVTQFPSHSVIEKGQTVTLRCDPISGHDNLYWYRRVMGKEIKFLLHFVKESKQDESGMPNNRFLAERTGGTYSTLKVQPAELEDSGVYFCASSQGTGTNQETQYFGPGTRLLVL.

The CDR3 sequence: CASSFGTASGKAQYF. The CDR3 DNA is TGTGCCAGCAGCTTCGGGACAGCTTCAGGCAAGGCCCAGTACTTC. The chain is built from TRBV11-2 and TRBJ2-5, with TRBD1 matching 7 bases. The CDR3 is 15 residues long. The V and J ends lost 3 bases and 9 bases, in that order; junction bases with no gene match: 13. CDR1 and CDR2 (germline): SGHAT, FQNNGV.

The rearrangement joins TRBV6-6 to TRBJ1-5; possible D gene TRBD1, 5 bases. The CDR3 extends over 13 amino acids. V lost 6 bases and J 7 bases, leaving 13 bases between the germline ends. The germline CDR1 and CDR2 sequences are MNHNY and SVGAGI (reference sequence). CDR3 protein: CASSLDPGQPQHF. CDR3 nucleotide sequence: TGTGCCAGCAGCCTGGACCCAGGGCAGCCCCAGCATTTT.

The rearrangement joins TRBV28 to TRBJ2-7; the D gene is possibly TRBD2 (7 bases). Between the trimmed V and J ends, which lost 6 bases and 3 bases, there was a span of 18 bases. The CDR3 has 15 residues. In germline, CDR1 is MDHEN, CDR2 SYDVKM. The CDR3 loop reads CASSEGVSGIYEQYF. The DNA for the CDR3 is TGTGCCAGCAGCGAGGGGGTGAGCGGGATCTACGAGCAGTACTTC.

The chain joins TRBV5-1 to TRBJ2-3, with 9 nucleotides matching TRBD1. Germline CDR1 is SGHRS and CDR2 is YFSETQ. V shed 1 base and J 2 bases; nucleotides not matched to a gene: 5. The CDR3 has 16 amino acids. This chain's CDR3 is CASSLMTGGLTDTQYF. The CDR3 nucleotides are TGCGCCAGCAGCTTGATGACAGGGGGACTCACAGATACGCAGTATTTT. Together with reference TRBV5-1 and TRBJ2-3, the CDR3 gives the full variable domain: KAGVTQTPRYLIKTRGQQVTLSCSPISGHRSVSWYQQTPGQGLQFLFEYFSETQRNKGNFPGRFSGRQFSNSRSEMNVSTLELGDSALYLCASSLMTGGLTDTQYFGPGTRLTVL.